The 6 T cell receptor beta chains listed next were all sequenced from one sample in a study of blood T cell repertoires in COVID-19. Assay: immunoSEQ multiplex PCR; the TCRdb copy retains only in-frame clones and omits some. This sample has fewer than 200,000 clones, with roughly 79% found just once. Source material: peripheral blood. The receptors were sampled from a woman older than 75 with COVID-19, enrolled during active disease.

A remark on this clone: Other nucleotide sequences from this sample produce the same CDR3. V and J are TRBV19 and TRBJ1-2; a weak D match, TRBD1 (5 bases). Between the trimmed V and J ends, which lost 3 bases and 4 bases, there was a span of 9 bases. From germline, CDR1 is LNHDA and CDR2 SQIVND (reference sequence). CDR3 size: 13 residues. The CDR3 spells CASSMTGGYGYTF. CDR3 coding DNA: TGTGCCAGTAGTATGACGGGGGGCTATGGCTACACCTTC.

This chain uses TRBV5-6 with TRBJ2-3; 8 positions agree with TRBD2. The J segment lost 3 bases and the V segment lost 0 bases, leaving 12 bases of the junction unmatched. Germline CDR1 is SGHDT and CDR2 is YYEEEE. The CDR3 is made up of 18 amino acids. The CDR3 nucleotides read TGTGCCAGCAGCTTGGGTCTCTCGGGAGGGCCTTTAACAGATACGCAGTATTTT. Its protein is CASSLGLSGGPLTDTQYF.

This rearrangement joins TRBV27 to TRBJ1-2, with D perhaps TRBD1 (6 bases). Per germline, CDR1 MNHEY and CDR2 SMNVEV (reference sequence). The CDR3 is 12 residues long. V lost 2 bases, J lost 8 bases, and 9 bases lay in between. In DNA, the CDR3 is TGTGCCAGCAGTTTACCAGGGGACGGCTACACCTTC. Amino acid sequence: CASSLPGDGYTF.

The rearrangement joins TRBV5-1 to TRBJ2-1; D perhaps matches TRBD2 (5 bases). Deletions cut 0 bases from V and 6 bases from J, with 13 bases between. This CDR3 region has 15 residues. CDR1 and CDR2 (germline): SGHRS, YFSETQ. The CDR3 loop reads CASSLAGGSANEQFF. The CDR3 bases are TGCGCCAGCAGCTTGGCGGGCGGGTCGGCCAATGAGCAGTTCTTC.

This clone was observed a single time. The chain's CDR3 is CASSQDPGFWNYGYTF. The CDR3 DNA follows: TGCGCCAGCAGCCAAGATCCAGGGTTTTGGAACTATGGCTACACCTTC. V gene TRBV4-1 combines with J gene TRBJ1-2; D perhaps matches TRBD1 (5 bases). Germline-derived CDR1 and CDR2 are MGHRA and YSYEKL. CDR3 size: 16 residues. Trimming left V 0 bases short and J 2 bases short, with 13 bases between.

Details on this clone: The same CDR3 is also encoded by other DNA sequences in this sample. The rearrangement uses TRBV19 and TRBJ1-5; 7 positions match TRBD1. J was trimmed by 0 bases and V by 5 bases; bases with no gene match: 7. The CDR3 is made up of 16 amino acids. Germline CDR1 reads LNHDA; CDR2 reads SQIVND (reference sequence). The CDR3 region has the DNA TGTGCCAGTAGTTTTCGACAGGGTGCTAGCAATCAGCCCCAGCATTTT. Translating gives CASSFRQGASNQPQHF.